This T cell receptor (beta chain) was documented in a study of T cell responses to AZD1222 COVID-19 vaccine (dated by TCRdb to the early 2020s). For the wider study: Because spike-specific TCR depth and breadth did not differ between the two schedules, AZD1222 recipients who got a second dose at roughly 4 weeks were pooled with those who got a second dose at roughly 12 weeks. A total of approximately 240 trial participants underwent TCR sequencing, of whom 200 to 220 had received two doses of AZD1222 and approximately 25 had received two doses of the MenACWY control vaccine. Enrollment into the trials was organized by age into subgroups of 18-55, 56-69 and 70-plus years, and those subgroups contained roughly 140, 27 and 60 TCR-sequenced participants, respectively.

Concerning this clone: Its recognized antigen is unknown. No base-level quality is on record; no much larger clone is a single base apart.

The paper's findings and limits, for the study overall: Epitopes outside the regions mutated in the B.1.351 and B.1.1.7 variants were reportedly recognized by nearly half of the unique spike-specific TCRs. In the small 56-69-year group, the increase in depth fell short of significance, most likely because of low power. After two AZD1222 doses, spike-specific TCR breadth and depth were significantly higher than at day 0 and than in MenACWY recipients. Conclusions about previously exposed vaccinees are limited, since just six AZD1222 recipients were seropositive for SARS-CoV-2 at baseline. Because no day 14 peak-response samples were available, repertoires were characterized only after the peak T cell response. Most participants were white British and females outnumbered males, and the authors suggested that clonal diversity may have been underestimated. CD4 TCRs associated with the vaccine covered the entire spike protein, and the dominant responses were in regions 160-218 and 743-854.

The CDR3 regions of human TCRbeta chains were subjected to immunosequencing. The original pipeline was this. TCRs in the repertoires were matched against a reference library of SARS-CoV-2-specific TCRs that had been generated with the MIRA antigen-specificity platform. Breadth was defined as the fraction of unique TCRs that were SARS-CoV-2-associated. Depth was defined as the fraction of total T cells that were SARS-CoV-2-associated. Using the MIRA data, each spike-specific TCR was mapped to the spike region that the TCR reacts to and placed in a CD4 or CD8 class. Log10-transformed breadth and depth values were compared by one-way ANOVA with Sidak's multiple comparisons tests. TCRdb took over this immuneACCESS table, retaining in-frame rearrangements with V and J assigned. Such tables are incomplete; in checked studies, under half of the missing clones stem from an unresolved V gene, and the remainder is unexplained. From that table come the V and J calls and clone size; the DNA was used to work out D and trimming. A total of about 170,000 clones appear in this sample, 85% to 95% of them only once. Around 3.8% of the sample is held by the ten biggest clonotypes.

The label giving this sample's time point can be read as: baseline before first vaccination. Vaccinee samples came from UK trials COV001 and COV002, including a single-blind randomized controlled phase 2/3 trial of AZD1222 (ChAdOx1 nCoV-19) in healthy adults. For TCRbeta chain sequencing, PBMC samples from trial participants were taken at day 0 and at day 28 after the second dose. Based on the germline V gene, the CDR1 and CDR2 sequences are MNHEY and SVGAGI. The CDR3, cysteine through phenylalanine, is 11 amino acids long. Left in the record is the CDR3 DNA by itself, 33 bases read in frame from the first base. V and J lose 10 bases and 1 base, and a span of 4 bases separates them.

The sequence is built from TRBV6-5 and TRBJ2-2, with the D gene too uncertain to name. Sequencing was performed on peripheral blood, taken on day 0 of AZD1222 vaccination. This TCR derives from an adult in good health. The CDR3 protein: CATQNTGELFF. Read as DNA, the sequence is TGTGCCACCCAGAACACCGGGGAGCTGTTTTTT.